Presented here are 27 T cell receptor beta chains from one specimen sequenced in a study of blood T cell repertoires in COVID-19. Assay used: immunoSEQ multiplex PCR; TCRdb lists only in-frame clones, some missing. The profile shows roughly 53,000 clones, 77% of them singletons. The sequenced sample consisted of peripheral blood. The receptors originated from a man between 65 and 85 years old with active or convalescent COVID-19.

Regarding this clone: Compared with germline, one end of the junction differs, possibly owing to a read error. V gene TRBV27 combines with J gene TRBJ2-7, with D unresolved. This CDR3 comprises 11 residues. CDR1 and CDR2 (germline): MNHEY, SMNVEV (reference sequence). As DNA, the CDR3 is TGTGCCAGCATCCTCCGGGTTCTGTGGTTCTTC. It yields the protein CASILRVLWFF.

This clone was seen a few times. The rearrangement links TRBV19 to TRBJ2-3; TRBD1 matches 8 bases. V trimming: 3 bases; J trimming: 5 bases; junction bases outside the gene matches: 4. This CDR3 has 14 residues. CDR1 LNHDA and CDR2 SQIVND come from the germline V gene (reference sequence). The chain's CDR3 is CASSIGQGGDTQYF. The CDR3 DNA reads TGTGCCAGTAGTATTGGACAGGGAGGAGATACGCAGTATTTT.

A few counts support this clone. This chain connects TRBV7-6 to TRBJ2-2, with 12 bases aligning to TRBD1. The germline gives CDR1 SGHVS, CDR2 FNYEAQ. Unmatched junction bases numbered 11, after V lost 5 bases and J lost 1 base. The CDR3 has 19 residues. CDR3: CASSRRGTGGAGNTGELFF. The CDR3 bases are TGTGCCAGCAGCCGGAGGGGGACAGGGGGCGCCGGGAACACCGGGGAGCTGTTTTTT.

The rearrangement links TRBV6-2 or TRBV6-3 to TRBJ1-5; D is perhaps TRBD1 (6 bases). V lost 5 bases, J lost 6 bases, and 14 bases lay in between. CDR1 and CDR2 (germline): MNHEY, SVGEGT. The length of the CDR3 is 14 residues. CDR3: CASSTPFRGQPQHF. In DNA form, the CDR3 reads TGTGCCAGCAGTACTCCTTTCAGGGGTCAGCCCCAGCATTTT.

The chain combines TRBV27 with TRBJ1-1, with 7 bases fitting TRBD1. Germline trimming cut 6 bases from V and 0 bases from J; bases unmatched to any gene: 10. This CDR3 is 16 amino acids long. Germline V CDR1 and CDR2: MNHEY, SMNVEV (reference sequence). The CDR3 loop is CASRPPGQRMNTEAFF. CDR3 in DNA: TGTGCCAGCAGGCCCCCGGGACAGAGAATGAACACTGAAGCTTTCTTT.

The chain carries TRBV7-2 and TRBJ2-7, with TRBD1 matching over 7 bases. The CDR3 totals 16 residues. Trimming cost V 5 bases and J 0 bases; bases outside gene matches: 10. CDR1 is SGHTA and CDR2 is FQGNSA in the germline V gene. The CDR3 DNA reads TGTGCCAGCAGCGTAAATCAGGGGGTTTACTCCTACGAGCAGTACTTC. Translation gives CASSVNQGVYSYEQYF.

This clone was found a few times. This chain joins TRBV19 and TRBJ1-6, with D perhaps TRBD1 (6 bases). Germline-derived CDR1 and CDR2 are LNHDA and SQIVND (reference sequence). The CDR3 extends over 15 amino acids. Trimming removed 6 bases from V and 5 bases from J, with 14 bases in between. DNA for the CDR3: TGTGCCAGTAGCCTCGGACAGCTAAATAATTCACCCCTCCACTTT. It translates to CASSLGQLNNSPLHF.

The J gene is TRBJ2-7, the V gene TRBV6-2 or TRBV6-3, with D tentatively TRBD2 (5 bases). Trimming shortened V by 3 bases and J by 0 bases, and 18 bases separated the two germline ends. This CDR3 has 17 amino acids. The germline V gene encodes CDR1 MNHEY and CDR2 SVGEGT. CDR3 loop: CASSYRIGGRNSYEQYF. CDR3 in DNA: TGTGCCAGCAGTTATCGTATCGGCGGGCGAAACTCCTACGAGCAGTACTTC.

The CDR3: CASSRRPGGADTQYF. CDR3 bases: TGTGCCAGCAGCCGCCGACCTGGAGGGGCAGATACGCAGTATTTT. This chain links TRBV9 with TRBJ2-3, with D possibly TRBD2 on 6 matching bases. Germline values: CDR1 SGDLS, CDR2 YYNGEE. The CDR3 is 15 amino acids. Trimming shortened V by 4 bases and J by 4 bases, and 16 bases separated the two germline ends. The full variable domain, in which reference TRBV9 and TRBJ2-3 provide the parts outside the CDR3, is DSGVTQTPKHLITATGQRVTLRCSPRSGDLSVYWYQQSLDQGLQFLIQYYNGEERAKGNILERFSAQQFPDLHSELNLSSLELGDSALYFCASSRRPGGADTQYFGPGTRLTVL.

This chain links TRBV7-8 with TRBJ1-1; 9 bases align to TRBD1. The germline V gene encodes CDR1 SGHVS and CDR2 FQNEAQ. V gave up 5 bases and J gave up 5 bases; unmatched junction bases: 6. This CDR3 comprises 14 residues. The CDR3, as DNA: TGTGCCAGCAGCCAGACAGGGGGTCGGACTGAAGCTTTCTTT. This translates into CASSQTGGRTEAFF.

The chain employs TRBV4-1 and TRBJ1-1; D gene ambiguous. Trimming removed 0 bases at V and 7 bases at J, with 12 bases between. Per germline, CDR1 MGHRA and CDR2 YSYEKL. CDR3 size: 14 residues. As DNA, the CDR3 is TGCGCCAGCAGCCAAGATTGGAGGGCTGGTGAAGCTTTCTTT. It encodes CASSQDWRAGEAFF.

The chain links TRBV27 to TRBJ1-2; 7 bases are shared with TRBD1. The germline V gene has CDR1 MNHEY and CDR2 SMNVEV (reference sequence). The CDR3 has 13 residues. J was trimmed by 6 bases and V by 5 bases; bases with no gene match: 6. CDR3 protein: CASSPDRLNGYTF. CDR3 nucleotide sequence: TGTGCCAGCAGTCCGGACAGGCTGAATGGCTACACCTTC.

This clone has a handful of counts. The chain joins TRBV5-5 to TRBJ2-1; 7 nucleotides line up with TRBD1. V lost 5 bases and J lost 7; bases outside the gene matches: 3. The V gene's germline CDR1 is SGHKS and CDR2 YYEKEE (reference sequence). The CDR3 has 12 residues. CDR3 DNA sequence: TGTGCCAGCAGTCCGACAGGGAATGAGCAGTTCTTC. Encoded protein: CASSPTGNEQFF.

This clone was counted a few times. This chain links TRBV6-2 or TRBV6-3 with TRBJ2-7; 12 nucleotides agree with TRBD2. Germline V gives CDR1 MNHEY, CDR2 SVGEGT. CDR3 length: 14 residues. After removal of 4 bases from V and 5 bases from J, the junction contained 3 bases not matched to a gene. CDR3 sequence: CASSLLAGGNEQYF. The CDR3 DNA reads TGTGCCAGCAGTTTACTAGCGGGAGGCAACGAGCAGTACTTC.

The chain carries TRBV18 and TRBJ1-5, with 10 nucleotides matching TRBD1. The germline gives CDR1 KGHSH, CDR2 LQKENI. The junction had 6 bases not matched to a gene; V was cut back by 6 bases and J by 7 bases. This CDR3 is 14 amino acids long. This CDR3 reads CASSGTGAAQPQHF. In DNA form, the CDR3 reads TGTGCCAGCTCTGGGACAGGGGCTGCCCAGCCCCAGCATTTT.

This sequence joins TRBV2 and TRBJ1-2; possibly TRBD1 for D (5 bases). Germline CDR1 is SNHLY and CDR2 is FYNNEI. V dropped 2 bases and J dropped 7 bases, with 14 bases sitting between them. This CDR3 region has 14 residues. The CDR3 region is CASSEWGRQGGYTF. The CDR3 DNA follows: TGTGCCAGCAGTGAATGGGGCAGGCAGGGTGGCTACACCTTC.

The chain has TRBV4-3 and TRBJ1-2; 7 positions match TRBD1. This CDR3 is 14 amino acids long. Germline CDR1 is LGHNA and CDR2 is YSLEER. V gave up 1 base and J gave up 7 bases; unmatched junction bases: 6. CDR3 sequence: CASSQVLQGTGYTF. The CDR3 bases are TGCGCCAGCAGCCAAGTTCTACAGGGGACTGGCTACACCTTC.

The chain uses TRBV18 and TRBJ1-5, with D unresolved. Germline values: CDR1 KGHSH, CDR2 LQKENI. Trimming shortened V by 2 bases and J by 0 bases, and 11 bases separated the two germline ends. The CDR3 sequence is 16 residues long. The CDR3 protein is CASSPEGLYSNQPQHF. The CDR3 DNA is TGTGCCAGCTCACCAGAGGGTCTCTATAGCAATCAGCCCCAGCATTTT.

The CDR3 region has the DNA TGTGCCAGCAGCTTAGACGCTAGCGGAGGGAAAGAGCAGTACTTC. Translated, it gives CASSLDASGGKEQYF. The genes are TRBV7-2 and TRBJ2-7; 7 bases are a match to TRBD2. The CDR3 runs to 15 residues. Germline trimming cut 1 base from V and 7 bases from J; bases unmatched to any gene: 10. The V gene's germline CDR1 is SGHTA and CDR2 FQGNSA.

The rearrangement joins TRBV13 to TRBJ2-3; D uncertain. The CDR3 has 14 amino acids. V lost 5 bases and J lost 2, with 11 bases in between. Germline values: CDR1 PRHDT, CDR2 FYEKMQ (reference sequence). The CDR3 bases are TGTGCCAGCAGCCCTCGCGGAGACACAGATACGCAGTATTTT. Amino acid sequence: CASSPRGDTDTQYF.

This clone was counted many times. The chain links TRBV18 to TRBJ2-7; D is undetermined. The V end lost 0 bases, the J end lost 3 bases, and 9 bases lay between the germline ends. The CDR3 length is 14 residues. Germline CDR1 and CDR2: KGHSH and LQKENI. The CDR3, as DNA: TGTGCCAGCTCACCACCGACACAACACTACGAGCAGTACTTC. This gives the protein CASSPPTQHYEQYF.

The chain recombines TRBV3-1 (or the pseudogene TRBV3-2) with TRBJ1-2; a weak D match, TRBD1 (5 bases). The CDR3 totals 14 residues. Germline V gives CDR1 LGHDT, CDR2 YNNKEL (reference sequence). Trimming cost V 1 base and J 0 bases, with 6 bases left between them. The CDR3 reads CASSQGGSNYGYTF. As DNA, the CDR3 is TGTGCCAGCAGCCAAGGGGGCTCTAACTATGGCTACACCTTC.

The rearrangement joins TRBV23-1 to TRBJ1-1; no definite D call. TRBV23-1 is an ORF for which the function is uncertain. Trimming pared 4 bases from V and 10 bases from J, leaving 16 bases between. This CDR3 has 13 residues. CDR3 residues: CASSLIPRIRAFF. CDR3 DNA: TGCGCCAGCAGTCTAATTCCCAGGATCCGAGCTTTCTTT.

V is TRBV28 and J is TRBJ1-2; no clear D. The ends were cut back, 7 bases at V and 4 bases at J, with 13 bases in the middle. From germline, CDR1 is MDHEN and CDR2 SYDVKM. The CDR3 consists of 13 residues. CDR3 DNA sequence: TGTGCCAGCACCTCCGGGTTCCTCTATGGCTACACCTTC. Residues: CASTSGFLYGYTF.

This clone was detected only a few times. The rearrangement joins TRBV3-1 (or the pseudogene TRBV3-2) to TRBJ2-5, with a tentative D call TRBD2 (5 bases). Germline CDR1 reads LGHDT; CDR2 reads YNNKEL (reference sequence). The CDR3 is 16 amino acids. With 4 bases removed from V and 2 bases from J, the gap between germline ends came to 17 bases. The CDR3 spells CASSLGKAATQETQYF. In DNA, the CDR3 is TGTGCCAGCAGCCTCGGGAAGGCAGCGACTCAAGAGACCCAGTACTTC.

The V and J genes are TRBV4-1 and TRBJ2-7; 8 nucleotides agree with TRBD1. Germline-derived CDR1 and CDR2 are MGHRA and YSYEKL. Trimming removed 4 bases from V and 4 bases from J; junction bases left unmatched: 9. The CDR3 consists of 15 residues. The CDR3 coding sequence is TGCGCCAGCAGCCTAGGACAGGGTGGCGTATACGAGCAGTACTTC. It translates to CASSLGQGGVYEQYF.

This rearrangement joins TRBV4-3 to TRBJ1-2; 7 bases agree with TRBD1. V lost 4 bases, J lost 6 bases, and 8 bases stayed unmatched. The germline V gene encodes CDR1 LGHNA and CDR2 YSLEER. This CDR3 spans 14 amino acids. CDR3 bases: TGCGCCAGCAGCCTGATGGCAGGGGGAAATGGCTACACCTTC. Residues: CASSLMAGGNGYTF.